The rows below give T cell receptor beta chains drawn from one sample of a study of T-cell memory formation after mild COVID-19. TCRdb used MiXCR to reprocess the 5' RACE reads, holding one entry per CDR3 protein. The sample has 190,000 or so distinct CDR3 sequences, 20% to 25% seen once. Sequenced input: PBMCs or a T cell subset sorted from them (not recorded which). The source is an adult woman who had mild COVID-19 (a few samples of this study predate the infection). Cell type and time point are not known. The CDR3 runs from the conserved cysteine through the conserved F or W. Fields, in order: V gene, J gene, D gene, CDR3 protein. D genes are given only for firm matches.

>TRBV24-1|TRBJ1-1|-
CATRGLPGDENTEAFF
>TRBV28|TRBJ2-2|-
CASSEQAGELFF
>TRBV2|TRBJ2-1|TRBD2
CASRTSGLTNEQFF
>TRBV6-5|TRBJ2-1|TRBD2
CASSCLPGGPYNEQFF
>TRBV7-8|TRBJ2-5|-
CASSRLQETQYF
>TRBV4-2|TRBJ2-3|TRBD2
CASSHSESGVPSTDTQYF
>TRBV7-6|TRBJ2-7|-
CASSLAGGSSYEQYF
>TRBV18|TRBJ1-1|-
CASSPGASEAFF
>TRBV7-6|TRBJ1-3|-
CASSLALGLSGNTIYF
>TRBV11-2|TRBJ2-1|-
CASSLLMQVSNEQFF
>TRBV7-9|TRBJ2-2|-
CASSLDAGGKNTGELFF
>TRBV12-3/TRBV12-4|TRBJ2-1|-
CASSRTGSSYNEQFF
>TRBV2|TRBJ2-7|-
CASSEDGRSSYEQYF
>TRBV13|TRBJ2-7|-
CASSLVGFYEQYF
>TRBV6-5|TRBJ1-1|-
CASSYHAGGSTEAFF
>TRBV4-1|TRBJ2-1|-
CASSHQQQSGDEQFF
>TRBV7-9|TRBJ2-6|-
CASSYTGTGANVLTF
>TRBV5-1|TRBJ2-7|-
CASSIYGSYEQYF